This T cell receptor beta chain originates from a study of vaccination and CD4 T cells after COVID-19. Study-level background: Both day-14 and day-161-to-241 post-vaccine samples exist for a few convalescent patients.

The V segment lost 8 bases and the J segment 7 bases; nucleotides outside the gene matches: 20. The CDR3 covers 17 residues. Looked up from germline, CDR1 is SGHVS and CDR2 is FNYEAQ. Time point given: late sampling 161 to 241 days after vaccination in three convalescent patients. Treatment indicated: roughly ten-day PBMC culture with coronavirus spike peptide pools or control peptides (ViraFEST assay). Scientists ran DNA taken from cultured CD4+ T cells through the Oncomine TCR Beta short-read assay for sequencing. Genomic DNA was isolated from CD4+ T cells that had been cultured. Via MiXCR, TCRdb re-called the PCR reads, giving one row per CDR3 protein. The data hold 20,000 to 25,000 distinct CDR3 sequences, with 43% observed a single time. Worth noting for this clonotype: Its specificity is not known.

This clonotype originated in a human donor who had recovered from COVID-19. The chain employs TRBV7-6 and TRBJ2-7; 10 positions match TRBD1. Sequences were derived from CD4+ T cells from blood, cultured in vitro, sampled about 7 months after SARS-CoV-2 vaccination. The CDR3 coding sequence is TGTGCCAGCGCTGGGTTGGTTGGGGGACAGGGGCTCAGGGAGCAGTACTTC. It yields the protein CASAGLVGGQGLREQYF.